One and the same sample provided the 10 T cell receptor beta chains below, sequenced in a study of cytomegalovirus exposure and HLA in healthy donors. The study ran its PCR with 60 Vbeta and 13 Jbeta primers. Clones were sequenced by immunoSEQ multiplex PCR, and TCRdb holds only the in-frame ones, with some missing. Of 85,000 to 120,000 clones detected, 60% to 80% appear once; the ten largest clones hold roughly 9.6%. The sequencing sample was made of PBMCs. Receptors originate from a male donor in good health and CMV-seropositive.

V is TRBV10-3 and J is TRBJ1-4, with 8 bases aligning to TRBD1. The junction had 9 bases not matched to a gene; V was cut back by 2 bases and J by 7 bases. Per the germline V gene, CDR1 is ENHRY and CDR2 is SYGVKD. CDR3 length equals 16 residues. CDR3 region: CAISEHFQGAGEKLFF. CDR3 nucleotides: TGTGCCATCAGTGAGCATTTTCAGGGGGCTGGTGAAAAACTGTTTTTT.

The gene calls are TRBV29-1 and TRBJ2-3; 8 bases agree with TRBD1. CDR3 length equals 14 residues. CDR1 and CDR2 (germline): SQVTM, ANQGSEA. V dropped 4 bases and J dropped 2; count of bases not matched to a gene: 5. The CDR3 loop reads CSVGQGPNTDTQYF. The CDR3 DNA reads TGCAGCGTTGGACAGGGGCCAAACACAGATACGCAGTATTTT.

The chain employs TRBV6-6 and TRBJ2-1, with D possibly TRBD2 on 5 matching bases. Germline V CDR1 and CDR2: MNHNY, SVGAGI (reference sequence). The CDR3 covers 12 residues. The ends were cut back, 5 bases at V and 8 bases at J, with 10 bases in the middle. The CDR3 DNA reads as TGTGCCAGCAGTAGTAGCGTCTATGAGCAGTTCTTC. It yields the protein CASSSSVYEQFF.

The chain has TRBV6-1 and TRBJ2-7; 8 bases fit TRBD2. The CDR3 totals 14 residues. Germline V CDR1 and CDR2: MNHNS, SASEGT. J lost 0 bases, V lost 6 bases, and 4 bases had no gene match. CDR3 bases: TGTGCCAGCAGCCAGCGGGAGAGCTCCTACGAGCAGTACTTC. Its protein product is CASSQRESSYEQYF.

The V gene is TRBV28, the J gene TRBJ1-6; 10 nucleotides match TRBD1. From germline, CDR1 is MDHEN and CDR2 SYDVKM. The trim removed 6 bases at V and 8 bases at J, leaving 7 bases unmatched. The CDR3 is made up of 15 amino acids. CDR3 sequence reads: CASSLGGTGDSPLHF. CDR3 DNA: TGTGCCAGCAGCCTGGGGGGGACAGGGGATTCACCCCTCCACTTT.

V usage is TRBV7-9 and J usage is TRBJ1-5, with TRBD1 matching over 8 bases. Trimming took 4 bases from V and 4 from J; bases not matched to a gene: 3. Germline V gene lookup returns CDR1 SEHNR and CDR2 FQNEAQ (reference sequence). The length of the CDR3 is 14 residues. CDR3 DNA sequence: TGTGCCAGCAGCTCGACAGGGGAGAATCAGCCCCAGCATTTT. Protein product: CASSSTGENQPQHF. The full variable domain, in which reference TRBV7-9 and TRBJ1-5 provide the parts outside the CDR3, is DTGVSQNPRHKITKRGQNVTFRCDPISEHNRLYWYRQTLGQGPEFLTYFQNEAQLEKSRLLSDRFSAERPKGSFSTLEIQRTEQGDSAMYLCASSSTGENQPQHFGDGTRLSIL.

This chain's CDR3 is CASSQDTASGGLTDTQYF. CDR3 DNA sequence: TGCGCCAGCAGCCAAGATACGGCTAGCGGGGGACTCACAGATACGCAGTATTTT. The chain recombines TRBV4-3 with TRBJ2-3, with TRBD2 matching over 10 bases. Germline CDR1 reads LGHNA; CDR2 reads YSLEER. The CDR3 has 18 residues. V shed 0 bases and J 2 bases; nucleotides not matched to a gene: 8.

The rearrangement links TRBV25-1 to TRBJ2-1; 7 nucleotides line up with TRBD2. This CDR3 contains 16 residues. Germline V gene lookup returns CDR1 MGHDK and CDR2 SYGVNS. The V segment lost 3 bases and the J segment 2 bases; nucleotides outside the gene matches: 7. The CDR3 DNA follows: TGTGCCAGCAGTGATTGGGGGGGTAGGACCTACAATGAGCAGTTCTTC. This translates into CASSDWGGRTYNEQFF.

The chain carries TRBV29-1 and TRBJ1-1; TRBD1 matches 8 bases. The length of the CDR3 is 15 residues. CDR1 SQVTM and CDR2 ANQGSEA come from the germline V gene. V was clipped by 1 base and J by 6 bases; unmatched bases: 10. The DNA for the CDR3 is TGCAGCGTTGAAGGCGGACAGGGAGTCGGTTCTGAAGCTTTCTTT. Its translation: CSVEGGQGVGSEAFF.

CDR3 nucleotides: TGTGCCAGCAGTTACTCGGGAGTGGTCTATGGCTACACCTTC. Translating gives CASSYSGVVYGYTF. This chain joins TRBV6-5 and TRBJ1-2; D unresolved. CDR1 is MNHEY and CDR2 is SVGAGI in the germline V gene. V was shortened by 0 bases and J by 4 bases, with 9 bases between the two germline ends. The CDR3 sequence is 14 residues long.